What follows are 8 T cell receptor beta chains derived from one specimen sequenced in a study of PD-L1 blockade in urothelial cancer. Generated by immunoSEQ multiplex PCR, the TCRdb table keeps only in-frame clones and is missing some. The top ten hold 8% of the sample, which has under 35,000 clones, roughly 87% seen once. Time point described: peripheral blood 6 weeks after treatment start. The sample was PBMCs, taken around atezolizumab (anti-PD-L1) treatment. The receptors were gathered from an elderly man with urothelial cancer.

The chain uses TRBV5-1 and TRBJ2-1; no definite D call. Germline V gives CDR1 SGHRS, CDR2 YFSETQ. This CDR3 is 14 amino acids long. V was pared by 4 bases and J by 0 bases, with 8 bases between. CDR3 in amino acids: CASSQINSYNEQFF. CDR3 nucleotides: TGCGCCAGCAGCCAAATCAACTCCTACAATGAGCAGTTCTTC.

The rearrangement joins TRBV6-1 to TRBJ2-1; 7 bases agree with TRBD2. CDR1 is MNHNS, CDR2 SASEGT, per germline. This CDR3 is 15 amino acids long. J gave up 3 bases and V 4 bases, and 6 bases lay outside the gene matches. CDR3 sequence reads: CASSVPGTNYNEQFF. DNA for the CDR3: TGTGCCAGCAGTGTCCCCGGGACTAACTACAATGAGCAGTTCTTC.

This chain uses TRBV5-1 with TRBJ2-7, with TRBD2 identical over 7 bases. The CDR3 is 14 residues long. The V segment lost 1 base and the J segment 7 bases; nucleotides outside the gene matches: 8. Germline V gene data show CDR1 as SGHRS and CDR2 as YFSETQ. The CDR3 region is CASSLPGSGREQYF. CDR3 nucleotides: TGCGCCAGCAGCTTGCCTGGGTCCGGGAGGGAGCAGTACTTC. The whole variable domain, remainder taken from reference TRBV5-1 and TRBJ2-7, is KAGVTQTPRYLIKTRGQQVTLSCSPISGHRSVSWYQQTPGQGLQFLFEYFSETQRNKGNFPGRFSGRQFSNSRSEMNVSTLELGDSALYLCASSLPGSGREQYFGPGTRLTVT.

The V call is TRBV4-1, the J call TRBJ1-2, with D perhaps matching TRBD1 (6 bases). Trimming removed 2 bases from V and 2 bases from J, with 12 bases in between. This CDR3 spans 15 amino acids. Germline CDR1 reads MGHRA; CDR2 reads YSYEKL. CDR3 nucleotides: TGCGCCAGCAGCCAAAGACAGACAGGAAACTATGGCTACACCTTC. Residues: CASSQRQTGNYGYTF.

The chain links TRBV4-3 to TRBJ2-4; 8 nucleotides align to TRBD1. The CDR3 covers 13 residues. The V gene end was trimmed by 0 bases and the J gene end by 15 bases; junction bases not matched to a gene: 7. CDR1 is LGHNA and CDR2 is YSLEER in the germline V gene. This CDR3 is CASSQEPTGARYF. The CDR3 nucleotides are TGCGCCAGCAGCCAAGAGCCGACAGGGGCCAGGTACTTC.

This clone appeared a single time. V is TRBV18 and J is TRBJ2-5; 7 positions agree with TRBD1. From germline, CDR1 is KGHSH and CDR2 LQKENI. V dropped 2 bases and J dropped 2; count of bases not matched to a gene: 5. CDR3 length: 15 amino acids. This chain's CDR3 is CASSPWDRLQETQYF. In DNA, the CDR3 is TGTGCCAGCTCACCATGGGACAGACTACAAGAGACCCAGTACTTC.

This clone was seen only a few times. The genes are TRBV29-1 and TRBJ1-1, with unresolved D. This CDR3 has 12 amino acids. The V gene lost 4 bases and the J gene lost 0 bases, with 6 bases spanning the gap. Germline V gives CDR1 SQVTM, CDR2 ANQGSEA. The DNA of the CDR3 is TGCAGCGTTGTGCGTCTGAACACTGAAGCTTTCTTT. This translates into CSVVRLNTEAFF.

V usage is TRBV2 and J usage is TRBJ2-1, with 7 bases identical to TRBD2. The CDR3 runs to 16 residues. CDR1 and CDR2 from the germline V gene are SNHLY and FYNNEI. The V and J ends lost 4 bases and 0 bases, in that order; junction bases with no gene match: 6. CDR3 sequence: CASSVYLAASYNEQFF. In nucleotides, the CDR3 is TGTGCCAGCAGTGTTTATCTAGCGGCCTCCTACAATGAGCAGTTCTTC.